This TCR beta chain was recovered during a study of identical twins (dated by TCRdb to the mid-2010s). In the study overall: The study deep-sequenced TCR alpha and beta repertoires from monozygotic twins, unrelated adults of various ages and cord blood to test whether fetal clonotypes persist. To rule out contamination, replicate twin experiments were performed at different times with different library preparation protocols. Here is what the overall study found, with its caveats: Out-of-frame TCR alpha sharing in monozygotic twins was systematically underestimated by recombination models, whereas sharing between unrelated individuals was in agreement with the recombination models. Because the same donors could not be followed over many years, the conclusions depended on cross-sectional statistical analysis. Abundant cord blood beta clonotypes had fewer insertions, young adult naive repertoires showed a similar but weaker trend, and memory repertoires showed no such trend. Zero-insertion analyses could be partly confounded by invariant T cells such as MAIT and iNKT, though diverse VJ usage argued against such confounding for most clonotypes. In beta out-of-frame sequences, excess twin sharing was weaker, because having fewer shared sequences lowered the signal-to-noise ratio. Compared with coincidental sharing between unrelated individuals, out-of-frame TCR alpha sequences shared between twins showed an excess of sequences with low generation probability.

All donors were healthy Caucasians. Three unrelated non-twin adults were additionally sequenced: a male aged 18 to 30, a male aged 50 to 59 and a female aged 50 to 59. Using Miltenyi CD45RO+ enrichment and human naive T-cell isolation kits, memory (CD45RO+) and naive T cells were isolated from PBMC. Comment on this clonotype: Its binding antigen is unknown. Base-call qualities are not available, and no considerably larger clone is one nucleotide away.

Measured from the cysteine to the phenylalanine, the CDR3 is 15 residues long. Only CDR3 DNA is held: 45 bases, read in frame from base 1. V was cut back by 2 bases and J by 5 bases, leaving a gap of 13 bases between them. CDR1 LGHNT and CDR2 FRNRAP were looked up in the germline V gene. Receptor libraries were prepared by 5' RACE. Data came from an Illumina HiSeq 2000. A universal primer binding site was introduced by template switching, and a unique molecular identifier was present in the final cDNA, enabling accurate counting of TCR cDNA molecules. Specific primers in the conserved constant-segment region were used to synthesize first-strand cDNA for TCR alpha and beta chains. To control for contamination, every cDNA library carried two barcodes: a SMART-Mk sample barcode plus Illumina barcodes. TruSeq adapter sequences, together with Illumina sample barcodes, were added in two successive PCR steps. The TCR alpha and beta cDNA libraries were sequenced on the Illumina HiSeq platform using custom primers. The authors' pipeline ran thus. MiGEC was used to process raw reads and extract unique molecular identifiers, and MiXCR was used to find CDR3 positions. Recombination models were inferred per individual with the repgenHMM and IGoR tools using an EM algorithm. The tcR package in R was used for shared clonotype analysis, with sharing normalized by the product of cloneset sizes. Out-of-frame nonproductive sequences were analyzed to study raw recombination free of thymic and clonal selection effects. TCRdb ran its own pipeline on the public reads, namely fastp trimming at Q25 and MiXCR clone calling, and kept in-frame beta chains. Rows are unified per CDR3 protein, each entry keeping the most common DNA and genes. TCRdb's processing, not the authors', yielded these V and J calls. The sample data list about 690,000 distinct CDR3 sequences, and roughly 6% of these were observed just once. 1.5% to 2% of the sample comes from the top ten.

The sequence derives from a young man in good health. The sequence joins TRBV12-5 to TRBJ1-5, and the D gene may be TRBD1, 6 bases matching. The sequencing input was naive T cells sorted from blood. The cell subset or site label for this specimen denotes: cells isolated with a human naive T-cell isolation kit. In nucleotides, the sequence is TGTGCTAGTGGTTTGTTTACAGGGATCGATCAGCCCCAGCATTTT. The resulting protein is CASGLFTGIDQPQHF.